Listed here are 24 T cell receptor beta chains from one sample, sequenced in a study of T-cell reconstitution after alpha-beta-depleted transplantation in children. Study-wide results and limits: Diversity and T-cell counts at one year after transplant derived mostly from new T cells.

As it was prepared, the TCRbeta library received unique molecular identifiers. TCRdb reprocessed the PCR reads with MiXCR, giving one entry per CDR3 protein. The sample lists a few hundred thousand distinct CDR3 sequences, approximately 7.3% occurring once. No antigen has been assigned to these receptors. Sequences were derived from peripheral blood, sampled 360 days after TCRalphabeta/CD19-depleted stem cell transplant. The receptors were gathered from a female patient between 2 and 15 years old who had a stem cell transplant for Fanconi anemia, so the T cells may come from the graft donor.

In this sample, this clonotype turned up a few times. This rearrangement joins TRBV19 to TRBJ2-2; D not resolved. Trimming took 2 bases from V and 3 from J, leaving 10 bases between them. The CDR3 is 15 amino acids. CDR1 and CDR2 from the germline V gene are LNHDA and SQIVND (reference sequence). CDR3 amino acids: CASSIIAADTGELFF. Here the CDR3 DNA reads TGTGCCAGTAGTATAATCGCAGCCGACACCGGGGAGCTGTTTTTT.

This clonotype was detected a few times. This sequence joins TRBV5-4 and TRBJ2-6; D perhaps matches TRBD2 (5 bases). V was pared by 2 bases and J by 0 bases, with 6 bases between. The CDR3 extends over 15 amino acids. The V gene's germline CDR1 is SGHNT and CDR2 YYREEE (reference sequence). The CDR3 spells CASSFSDSGANVLTF. Here the CDR3 DNA reads TGTGCCAGCAGCTTTAGCGACTCTGGGGCCAACGTCCTGACTTTC.

This clonotype was detected ten times or more. The V gene is TRBV20-1, the J gene TRBJ1-2, with TRBD1 as a possible D gene (5 bases). This CDR3 contains 13 residues. Deletions cut 1 base from V and 5 bases from J, with 11 bases between. The germline gives CDR1 DFQATT, CDR2 SNEGSKA (reference sequence). The CDR3 coding sequence is TGCAGTGCTAGAGGGGCCAGGGCATATGGCTACACCTTC. It translates to CSARGARAYGYTF.

This CDR3 is CASSLIDSRSNQPQHF. The CDR3 nucleotides read TGTGCCAGCAGTCTAATCGACAGCCGTAGCAATCAGCCCCAGCATTTT. The rearrangement joins TRBV6-2 or TRBV6-3 to TRBJ1-5; D perhaps matches TRBD1 (5 bases). V was cut by 5 bases and J by 0 bases, with 14 bases left in between. The germline V gene encodes CDR1 MNHEY and CDR2 SVGEGT. The CDR3 spans 16 residues.

The J gene is TRBJ1-1, the V gene TRBV14; D is unresolved. The CDR3 sequence is 14 residues long. Germline CDR1 SGHDN, CDR2 FVKESK. V was clipped by 7 bases and J by 1 base, with 13 bases between them. CDR3 sequence (DNA): TGTGCCAGCAACACTCGCATTGGGAACACTGAAGCTTTCTTT. Amino acids: CASNTRIGNTEAFF. Full variable domain (remainder filled in from reference TRBV14 and TRBJ1-1): EAGVTQFPSHSVIEKGQTVTLRCDPISGHDNLYWYRRVMGKEIKFLLHFVKESKQDESGMPNNRFLAERTGGTYSTLKVQPAELEDSGVYFCASNTRIGNTEAFFGQGTRLTVV.

This clonotype was recorded at least ten times. The V gene is TRBV27, the J gene TRBJ2-1, with a weak D call TRBD2 (5 bases). Germline assignment: CDR1 MNHEY and CDR2 SMNVEV (reference sequence). V was trimmed by 5 bases and J by 8 bases, leaving 16 bases between them. CDR3 length: 14 residues. The CDR3: CASSGFASSDEQFF. The CDR3, as DNA: TGTGCCAGCAGTGGATTCGCTAGCAGCGATGAGCAGTTCTTC.

This clonotype showed up many times. The rearrangement links TRBV6-5 to TRBJ1-1; D perhaps matches TRBD1 (5 bases). This CDR3 comprises 11 residues. The germline V and J ends were trimmed by 6 bases and 3 bases, with 5 bases remaining between them. Germline V gene lookup returns CDR1 MNHEY and CDR2 SVGAGI. CDR3 protein: CASSRDTEAFF. The DNA of the CDR3 is TGTGCCAGCAGCAGGGACACTGAAGCTTTCTTT.

This clonotype has ten or more counts. The V gene is TRBV11-2, the J gene TRBJ1-3, with 7 bases aligning to TRBD1. Germline values: CDR1 SGHAT, CDR2 FQNNGV. Trimming removed 6 bases from V and 3 bases from J; junction bases left unmatched: 5. This CDR3 comprises 14 residues. CDR3 DNA: TGTGCCAGCAGGAGACAGGGTGGTGGAAACACCATATATTTT. This translates into CASRRQGGGNTIYF.

This clonotype occurred many times. This chain joins TRBV2 and TRBJ2-6; D is unclear. The V gene lost 4 bases and the J gene lost 1 base, with 8 bases spanning the gap. CDR1 and CDR2 from the germline V gene are SNHLY and FYNNEI. The CDR3 covers 15 residues. For the CDR3, the DNA is TGTGCCAGCAGTGTTGTGGGATCTGGGGCCAACGTCCTGACTTTC. Its translation is CASSVVGSGANVLTF.

This clonotype was observed at least ten times. V and J are TRBV7-2 and TRBJ1-6; D call uncertain. The CDR3 sequence is 13 residues long. V shed 0 bases and J shed 11 bases, with 8 bases lying between them. Germline values: CDR1 SGHTA, CDR2 FQGNSA. The CDR3 sequence is CASSLADRAPLHF. The CDR3 coding sequence is TGTGCCAGCAGCTTAGCAGACCGGGCACCCCTCCACTTT.

This clonotype was seen at least ten times. This sequence joins TRBV28 and TRBJ2-5; D may correspond to TRBD1 or TRBD2 (5 bases each). The V gene lost 6 bases and the J gene lost 1 base, with 12 bases spanning the gap. Germline values: CDR1 MDHEN, CDR2 SYDVKM. The CDR3 spans 14 residues. The CDR3 DNA sequence: TGTGCCAGCAGCGGGGCGGAATTCCAAGAGACCCAGTACTTC. Its translation is CASSGAEFQETQYF.

This clonotype was counted ten times or more. The chain recombines TRBV4-3 with TRBJ2-6; no firm D call. Deletions cut 4 bases from V and 1 base from J, with 14 bases between. This CDR3 spans 17 amino acids. Germline loops: CDR1 LGHNA, CDR2 YSLEER. CDR3 sequence (DNA): TGCGCCAGCAGCCCCACCCGTACGAGTTCTGGGGCCAACGTCCTGACTTTC. Its translation is CASSPTRTSSGANVLTF.

The rearrangement links TRBV7-8 to TRBJ2-1; D gene ambiguous. CDR3 length: 17 residues. The germline CDR1 and CDR2 sequences are SGHVS and FQNEAQ. V lost 1 base and J 0 bases, leaving 13 bases between the germline ends. DNA of the CDR3: TGTGCCAGCAGCTTAGAGTTGCCCCGAAGCTCCTACAATGAGCAGTTCTTC. Its translation is CASSLELPRSSYNEQFF.

The chain joins TRBV7-6 to TRBJ1-3; D perhaps matches TRBD1 (5 bases). CDR1 SGHVS and CDR2 FNYEAQ come from the germline V gene. The CDR3 totals 16 residues. Trimming took 1 base from V and 0 from J, leaving 10 bases between them. The CDR3: CASSLGGRSSGNTIYF. The CDR3 DNA reads as TGTGCCAGCAGCTTAGGGGGCAGGAGCTCTGGAAACACCATATATTTT.

This clonotype was seen at least ten times. This chain joins TRBV20-1 and TRBJ1-5; D unclear. In germline, CDR1 is DFQATT, CDR2 SNEGSKA (reference sequence). V lost 3 bases to trimming and J lost 2 bases, with 8 bases between them. This CDR3 is built from 13 residues. The CDR3 protein is CSASYEGNQPQHF. The CDR3 nucleotides read TGCAGTGCTAGCTACGAGGGCAATCAGCCCCAGCATTTT.

This clonotype was detected only a few times. The chain carries TRBV7-6 and TRBJ2-3; D is perhaps TRBD2 (6 bases). Trimming took off 4 bases at V and 3 bases at J, with 23 bases between the two ends. Germline values: CDR1 SGHVS, CDR2 FNYEAQ. This CDR3 has 18 residues. The CDR3 DNA reads as TGTGCCAGCAGCTGGAGACCCCTCCCACAGGCGGGAACAGATACGCAGTATTTT. Protein: CASSWRPLPQAGTDTQYF.

This clonotype was counted between two and nine times. The chain uses TRBV4-2 and TRBJ2-3; 15 bases are a match to TRBD2. Germline V gene sequence: CDR1 LGHNA, CDR2 YNFKEQ. The CDR3 length is 16 residues. Trimming cost V 3 bases and J 6 bases; bases outside gene matches: 4. CDR3 bases: TGTGCCAGCAGCCAGGGACTAGCGGGAGGCGGGGATACGCAGTATTTT. Residues: CASSQGLAGGGDTQYF.

The chain recombines TRBV6-2 or TRBV6-3 with TRBJ2-3, with no clear D. In germline, CDR1 is MNHEY, CDR2 SVGEGT. V lost 2 bases and J lost 5, with 5 bases in between. The CDR3 runs to 12 residues. CDR3 bases: TGTGCCAGCAGTTACCTCGGAGATACGCAGTATTTT. Residues: CASSYLGDTQYF.

This clonotype was seen ten or more times. The gene calls are TRBV6-5 and TRBJ1-5; D possibly corresponds to TRBD1 (5 bases). The CDR3 runs to 15 residues. Looked up from germline, CDR1 is MNHEY and CDR2 is SVGAGI. V shed 4 bases and J shed 1 base, with 11 bases lying between them. CDR3 coding DNA: TGTGCCAGCAGTTTTTCAGGGCTAAGCAATCAGCCCCAGCATTTT. This gives the protein CASSFSGLSNQPQHF.

Ten or more counts support this clonotype. This sequence joins TRBV5-1 and TRBJ2-3; perhaps TRBD2 as D (5 bases). The CDR3 has 14 amino acids. Germline CDR1 reads SGHRS; CDR2 reads YFSETQ. Trimming cost V 4 bases and J 1 base, with 10 bases left between them. In DNA, the CDR3 is TGCGCCAGCAGCATAGGAGCGGGCACAGATACGCAGTATTTT. Amino acid sequence: CASSIGAGTDTQYF.

The CDR3 protein is CATSGDWGVQETQYF. The CDR3 DNA is TGTGCCACCAGCGGCGATTGGGGCGTCCAAGAGACCCAGTACTTC. This chain links TRBV15 with TRBJ2-5, with D perhaps TRBD1 (5 bases). The CDR3 extends over 15 amino acids. V lost 5 bases to trimming and J lost 1 base, with 14 bases between them. Per germline, CDR1 LNHNV and CDR2 YYDKDF (reference sequence). The whole variable domain, remainder taken from reference TRBV15 and TRBJ2-5, is DAMVIQNPRYQVTQFGKPVTLSCSQTLNHNVMYWYQQKSSQAPKLLFHYYDKDFNNEADTPDNFQSRRPNTSFCFLDIRSPGLGDTAMYLCATSGDWGVQETQYFGPGTRLLVL.

The table lists this clonotype with a few counts. The chain combines TRBV30 with TRBJ2-5; D is unresolved. V was pared by 1 base and J by 2 bases, with 14 bases between. Per the germline V gene, CDR1 is GTSNPN and CDR2 is SVGIG (reference sequence). The CDR3 has 15 residues. Written as DNA, the CDR3 is TGTGCCTGGAGTGCCGGCAGGAGCGAGCAAGAGACCCAGTACTTC. It encodes CAWSAGRSEQETQYF.

The chain uses TRBV7-9 and TRBJ1-4; TRBD1 aligns across 7 bases. The CDR3 extends over 15 amino acids. V was pared by 5 bases and J by 8 bases, with 11 bases of the junction left unmatched. Germline CDR1 and CDR2: SEHNR and FQNEAQ (reference sequence). CDR3 loop: CASSPRQGSREKLFF. In DNA, the CDR3 is TGTGCCAGCAGCCCCAGACAGGGAAGCAGAGAAAAACTGTTTTTT.

At least ten counts were recorded for this clonotype. V is TRBV20-1 and J is TRBJ2-7; TRBD2 is a possible D gene (6 bases). In germline, CDR1 is DFQATT, CDR2 SNEGSKA (reference sequence). The CDR3 is made up of 13 amino acids. V lost 1 base, J lost 0 bases, and 7 bases lay in between. CDR3 sequence (DNA): TGCAGTGCTAGAGGGACTACCTCCTACGAGCAGTACTTC. Translating it yields CSARGTTSYEQYF.